The next 2 T cell receptor beta chains were all read from a single sample in a study of cytomegalovirus exposure and HLA in healthy donors. The PCR had 60 Vbeta and 13 Jbeta primers. Libraries were prepared by immunoSEQ multiplex PCR; TCRdb keeps only in-frame clonotypes and omits some of them. The top ten hold about 5% of the sample, which has around 140,000 clones, 85% to 90% seen once. The specimen was PBMCs. All receptors come from a woman aged 30 to 39 in good health and CMV-seronegative.

The chain uses TRBV19 and TRBJ1-1, with D unclear. The CDR3 runs 14 residues. Germline lookup yields CDR1 LNHDA and CDR2 SQIVND (reference sequence). Trimming cost V 1 base and J 2 bases, with 8 bases left between them. The CDR3 region has the DNA TGTGCCAGTAGTATAGGAAGCTCCAACACTGAAGCTTTCTTT. It specifies CASSIGSSNTEAFF.

The rearrangement links TRBV5-4 to TRBJ2-1; tentative D call: TRBD1 (7 bases). The CDR3 covers 16 residues. Germline V gene lookup returns CDR1 SGHNT and CDR2 YYREEE (reference sequence). Deletions cut 4 bases from V and 0 bases from J, with 14 bases between. The CDR3 protein is CASSQGGRSSYNEQFF. CDR3 nucleotides: TGTGCCAGCAGCCAGGGGGGCCGTAGCTCCTACAATGAGCAGTTCTTC.